This is a list of T cell receptor beta chains from one sample in a study of beta chain features in type 1 diabetes. Measured with immunoSEQ multiplex PCR; TCRdb has only the in-frame clones, and not every one. The sample consists of 150,000 to 200,000 clones, roughly 9% of them appearing once. The sample comprised central memory CD4+ T cells from blood. All receptors come from a woman aged 25 to 45 with type 1 diabetes. The CDR3 runs from the conserved cysteine through the conserved F or W. The D gene is left open where the match is weak. Clone size is stated in some rows and not others, as once, few, many or a class when expanded.

d_call	clone_size	v_call	j_call	cdr3_nt	cdr3_aa
NA	NA	TRBV2	TRBJ1-1	TGTGCCAGCAGTGAAGCGCTTGCGGGGGTGAACACTGAAGCTTTCTTT	CASSEALAGVNTEAFF
TRBD1	few	TRBV19	TRBJ1-3	TGTGCCAGTAGCGACGGACAGGGGCGAAACACCATATATTTT	CASSDGQGRNTIYF
TRBD1	many	TRBV18	TRBJ2-1	TGTGCCAGCTCACTGGGACAGGGGGAATACAATGAGCAGTTCTTC	CASSLGQGEYNEQFF
TRBD1	NA	TRBV7-9	TRBJ1-5	TGTGCCAGCAGCCCCGGGACAGGGGGCTCTCAGCCCCAGCATTTT	CASSPGTGGSQPQHF
NA	NA	TRBV19	TRBJ2-2	TGTGCCAGTAGTATAGGTCGGACAGACACCGGGGAGCTGTTTTTT	CASSIGRTDTGELFF
NA	few	TRBV28	TRBJ2-7	TGTGCCAGCAGTCCCCAATCGACAGCCTACGAGCAGTACTTC	CASSPQSTAYEQYF
TRBD1	few	TRBV6-6	TRBJ1-1	TGTGCCAGCACTAGCCCGGACAGGGGTATACTAGCTTTCTTT	CASTSPDRGILAFF
NA	NA	TRBV6-5	TRBJ2-5	TGTGCCAGCGGGGGGGCCTTGGAGACCCAGTACTTC	CASGGALETQYF
NA	few	TRBV18	TRBJ1-1	TGTGCCAGCTCACCACCGCACAGGGTTTACACTGAAGCTTTCTTT	CASSPPHRVYTEAFF
NA	NA	TRBV6-8	TRBJ1-4	TGTGCCAGCAGTTATAACCCGGGGATTGAAAAACTGTTTTTT	CASSYNPGIEKLFF
NA	NA	TRBV29-1	TRBJ2-1	TGCGGGGGGAGTCAAGATGAGCAGTTCTTC	CGGSQDEQFF
TRBD1	few	TRBV5-4	TRBJ2-3	TGTGCCAGCAGCGGGGGACAGGGAGAGACAGATACGCAGTATTTT	CASSGGQGETDTQYF
NA	NA	TRBV10-3	TRBJ2-5	TGTGCCATCAGTGCTGAGCGAGAGACCCAGTACTTC	CAISAERETQYF
NA	NA	TRBV6-5	TRBJ1-2	TGTGCCAGCAGTTACTCGGGCAGGCCCTATGGCTACACCTTC	CASSYSGRPYGYTF
NA	NA	TRBV15	TRBJ2-5	TGTGCCACCCAGCAGCGGAACCAAGAGACCCAGTACTTC	CATQQRNQETQYF
NA	few	TRBV30	TRBJ2-7	TGTGCCTGGCAGCTCCCTACAGGGGACTCCTTTGGGGAGCAGTACTTC	CAWQLPTGDSFGEQYF
NA	NA	TRBV20-1	TRBJ2-5	TGCAGTGCTAGTTTCCGAGGGGGCCAGTACTTC	CSASFRGGQYF
NA	few	TRBV7-6	TRBJ2-1	TGTGCCAGCAGCTGGGACGGAGGGCCCTACAATGAGCAGTTCTTC	CASSWDGGPYNEQFF
TRBD2	NA	TRBV6-1	TRBJ2-1	TGTGCCAGCAGTGAGTATCTAGCGGGAGAGTCTGAGCAGTTCTTC	CASSEYLAGESEQFF
NA	few	TRBV30	TRBJ1-1	TGTGCCTGGAGTCCTACTCGACACGGCCTGAACACTGAAGCTTTCTTT	CAWSPTRHGLNTEAFF
NA	many	TRBV29-1	TRBJ1-5	TGCAGCTCCTGGGGGGGGTTGGGTCAGCCCCAGCATTTT	CSSWGGLGQPQHF
NA	few	TRBV2	TRBJ1-1	TGTGCCAGCAGTGAAGGTATGAACACTGAAGCTTTCTTT	CASSEGMNTEAFF
NA	NA	TRBV2	TRBJ2-3	TGTGCCAGCAGCCCGGGACAAGGCACAGATACGCAGTATTTT	CASSPGQGTDTQYF
TRBD2	many	TRBV7-3	TRBJ2-1	TGTGCCAGCAGCTTATTTCTTGGGGGGGGAAATGAGCAGTTCTTC	CASSLFLGGGNEQFF
TRBD2	NA	TRBV28	TRBJ2-3	TGTGCCAGCAGTGGAGGACTTGGGCGGGAGCGATCAGATACGCAGTATTTT	CASSGGLGRERSDTQYF
NA	NA	TRBV5-6	TRBJ2-4	TGTGCCAGCAGCCCGGGGGTTAGTGGGACAGACCTAGCCAAAAACATTCAGTACTTC	CASSPGVSGTDLAKNIQYF
TRBD1	NA	TRBV6-6	TRBJ1-5	TGTGCCAGCAGACCAACCGGGACAGACAGCAATCAGCCCCAGCATTTT	CASRPTGTDSNQPQHF
TRBD2	few	TRBV6-1	TRBJ2-7	TGTGCCAGCATATCCCTAGCGGGAGATCTCTACGAGCAGTACTTC	CASISLAGDLYEQYF
NA	few	TRBV28	TRBJ1-2	TGTGCCAGCAGTTTACGACGCGGGAACTATGGCTACACCTTC	CASSLRRGNYGYTF
TRBD1	many	TRBV15	TRBJ2-1	TGTGCCACCGCGGTCGACAGGGCTCACAATGAGCAGTTCTTC	CATAVDRAHNEQFF
TRBD2	NA	TRBV5-1	TRBJ2-1	TGCGCCAGCAGAATCAGCGGGAGTCCTTACAATGAGCAGTTCTTC	CASRISGSPYNEQFF
NA	few	TRBV27	TRBJ1-2	TGTGCCAGCAAGTTTACACAGGGCCGCTATGGCTACACCTTC	CASKFTQGRYGYTF
NA	few	TRBV5-4	TRBJ2-3	TGTGCCAGCAGGAGTTACACAGATACGCAGTATTTT	CASRSYTDTQYF
TRBD1	NA	TRBV6-5	TRBJ1-2	TGTGCCAGCAGCCCCCACAGGGGAATTGGAGGCTACACCTTC	CASSPHRGIGGYTF
NA	few	TRBV28	TRBJ2-7	TGTGCCAGCAGTTTAAATCAGCGACCCTACGAGCAGTACTTC	CASSLNQRPYEQYF
NA	NA	TRBV15	TRBJ2-7	TGTGCCACCAGCAGAGACAGACAGAAGCAGTACTTC	CATSRDRQKQYF
TRBD1	few	TRBV5-4	TRBJ2-4	TGTGCCAGCAGCCGAGGGACAGGCCCCTACCAAAACATTCAGTACTTC	CASSRGTGPYQNIQYF
TRBD1	few	TRBV11-1	TRBJ1-2	TGTGCCAGCAGCGGGACAGGGGGCTATGGCTACACCTTC	CASSGTGGYGYTF
TRBD1	few	TRBV5-4	TRBJ2-5	TGTGCCAGCAGCTCCGGGACAGGACAAGAGACCCAGTACTTC	CASSSGTGQETQYF
NA	NA	TRBV27	TRBJ2-5	TGTGCCAGCAGAGTCGGGGTTGGGGAGACCCAGTACTTC	CASRVGVGETQYF
NA	NA	TRBV7-3	TRBJ2-1	TGTGCCAGCAACGGGAGTCCTGGGAATGAGCAGTTCTTC	CASNGSPGNEQFF
TRBD2	few	TRBV11-2	TRBJ2-7	TGTGCCAGCAGCTTAGATCCCCCCAGCGGGAGGGCCGCCCGCGACGAGCAGTACTTC	CASSLDPPSGRAARDEQYF
NA	NA	TRBV5-1	TRBJ1-5	TGCGCCAGCAGGAAAGACTATAGCAATCAGCCCCAGCATTTT	CASRKDYSNQPQHF
TRBD2	few	TRBV30	TRBJ2-5	TGTGCCTGGAGTGTAGCGGGAAGGAAGGAGACCCAGTACTTC	CAWSVAGRKETQYF
TRBD1	NA	TRBV2	TRBJ2-5	TGTGCCAGTCTCTTTGGACAGGGGGGAGAGACCCAGTACTTC	CASLFGQGGETQYF
TRBD2	NA	TRBV5-1	TRBJ2-1	TGCGCCAGCAGCTTGACTAGCGGGACGGTCTATCCGTTCTTC	CASSLTSGTVYPFF
TRBD1	few	TRBV25-1	TRBJ2-3	TGTGCCAGCAGCCCTTCGGGGGACAGGAGCACAGATACGCAGTATTTT	CASSPSGDRSTDTQYF
NA	NA	TRBV28	TRBJ2-1	TGTGCCAGCAGTTTCAGGACTTCGTGGCTGTTCTTC	CASSFRTSWLFF
TRBD1	NA	TRBV29-1	TRBJ1-2	TGCAGCGTTGAACAGACAGGGTCCTATGGCTACACCTTC	CSVEQTGSYGYTF
TRBD1	NA	TRBV6-6	TRBJ1-1	TGTGCCAGCGAGGGCGAAGGGGGCGCGACTGAAGCTTTCTTT	CASEGEGGATEAFF
NA	few	TRBV27	TRBJ2-7	TGTGCCAGCAGGGCGGGACGTAACTTCTACGAGCAGTACTTC	CASRAGRNFYEQYF
TRBD1	few	TRBV30	TRBJ1-5	TGTGCCTGGAGGACAGGGAAACAGCCCCAGCATTTT	CAWRTGKQPQHF
NA	few	TRBV5-1	TRBJ2-3	TGCGCCAGCAGCAAACTTATCACAGATACGCAGTATTTT	CASSKLITDTQYF
TRBD2	few	TRBV15	TRBJ2-1	TGTGCCACCAGCCCACAGCGGGAGGCCTACAATGAGCAGTTCTTC	CATSPQREAYNEQFF
TRBD1	NA	TRBV11-2	TRBJ1-3	TGTGCCAGCAGCTTACGACAGGGGGCTGGAAACACCATATATTTT	CASSLRQGAGNTIYF
TRBD1	NA	TRBV29-1	TRBJ1-1	TGCAGCGTAGGACAGGGATGGGGCACTGAAGCTTTCTTT	CSVGQGWGTEAFF
NA	few	TRBV18	TRBJ2-3	TGTGCCAGTACCAACCAGCGGGTCACAGATACGCAGTATTTT	CASTNQRVTDTQYF
TRBD2	few	TRBV5-6	TRBJ2-7	TGTGCCAGCAGCAGAACTAGCGGGAGTCCGCAGTACTTC	CASSRTSGSPQYF
NA	NA	TRBV5-6	TRBJ2-5	TGTGCCAGCAGCCCGACCGACTCGGAGACCCAGTACTTC	CASSPTDSETQYF
NA	NA	TRBV4-2	TRBJ1-4	TGTGCCAGCAGCCAAGGGACTCCTAATGAAAAACTGTTTTTT	CASSQGTPNEKLFF